The clone carrying this T cell receptor beta chain was seen only a few times. This sample is part of a study of T cell repertoires in cytomegalovirus infection. The overall study: An indication of both CMV infection and matching HLA type came from public TCR beta signatures.

CDR3 length: 15 residues. Germline V gene data show CDR1 as SGHTA and CDR2 as FQGNSA. V was pared by 2 bases and J by 0 bases, with 3 bases of the junction left unmatched. TCRdb reprocessed the reads via MiXCR and lists one record per CDR3 protein. The sample consists of some 400,000 distinct CDR3 sequences, 30% to 40% of them appearing once. The TCR sequence derives from a human donor in good health (CMV status not recorded). Some clones in this sample may be carry-over from other donors' samples. The genes are TRBV7-2 and TRBJ2-7; the match to TRBD2 covers 8 bases. The sequencing sample was made of PBMCs. CDR3 region: CASSLQRGPSYEQYF. For the CDR3, the DNA is TGTGCCAGCAGCTTACAGCGGGGGCCCTCCTACGAGCAGTACTTC.